This T cell receptor beta chain was sequenced during a study of control samples from healthy donors and cancer patients. TCRdb's table, derived via immunoSEQ multiplex PCR, lists solely in-frame clones and lacks some. The sample shows around 25,000 clones, approximately 91% of them seen only once. The CDR3 sequence is 17 residues long. Germline V CDR1 and CDR2: SGHVS, FNYEAQ. The germline V and J ends were trimmed by 0 bases and 4 bases, with 15 bases remaining between them. V gene TRBV7-6 combines with J gene TRBJ2-2; D might be TRBD1 (5 bases). The sequenced material came from PBMCs. This receptor was taken from a man aged 45-65 years with lung cancer. CDR3 sequence (DNA): TGTGCCAGCAGCTTAGCGTGGGTTTCAGGGCTCACCGGGGAGCTGTTTTTT. Amino acid sequence: CASSLAWVSGLTGELFF. Full variable domain (outside the CDR3, taken from reference TRBV7-6 and TRBJ2-2): GAGVSQSPRYKVTKRGQDVALRCDPISGHVSLYWYRQALGQGPEFLTYFNYEAQQDKSGLPNDRFSAERPEGSISTLTIQRTEQRDSAMYRCASSLAWVSGLTGELFFGEGSRLTVL.